What follows are 29 T cell receptor beta chains derived from one specimen sequenced in a study of T cells in Graves' hyperthyroidism and ophthalmopathy. Amplified regions were TCR beta CDR3 sequences from RNA transcripts. With the HTBI primer set, the TCR CDR3 went through a first round of RT-PCR. TCRdb ran MiXCR on the multiplex PCR reads and lists one entry per CDR3 protein. The sample lists about half a million distinct CDR3 sequences, roughly 25% seen once, with approximately 10% in the top ten. Sequencing was done on a sample of blood. Every receptor here comes from a woman in her 30s with Graves' ophthalmopathy.

Comments on this clonotype: Being one base from a much bigger clone, this may be a read error. The V call is TRBV19, the J call TRBJ1-1; the D gene is possibly TRBD1 (6 bases). The CDR3 totals 14 residues. Germline CDR1 and CDR2: LNHDA and SQIVND (reference sequence). The CDR3 DNA is TGTGCCAGTAGTATGACGGGGGCGAACACTGAAGCTTGCTTT. Protein: CASSMTGANTEACF.

CDR3 residues: CASSSPITTGNTEAFF. CDR3 DNA sequence: TGTGCCAGCAGCTCACCAATCACGACAGGGAACACTGAAGCTTTCTTT. The V and J genes are TRBV11-1 and TRBJ1-1, with a weak D call TRBD1 (6 bases). V lost 4 bases and J 1 base, leaving 16 bases between the germline ends. The germline V gene has CDR1 SGHAT and CDR2 FQDESV (reference sequence). This CDR3 is 16 amino acids long.

The rearrangement links TRBV7-9 to TRBJ2-2; unclear D gene. The CDR3 consists of 13 residues. Germline-derived CDR1 and CDR2 are SEHNR and FQNEAQ (reference sequence). Trimming left V 5 bases short and J 6 bases short, with 10 bases between. In DNA form, the CDR3 reads TGTGCCAGCAGCCCAACTAACGCCGGGGAGCTGTTTTTT. It specifies CASSPTNAGELFF.

This clonotype has at least ten counts. The chain is built from TRBV27 and TRBJ1-5; possibly TRBD1 for D (6 bases). The V gene lost 5 bases and the J gene lost 2 bases, with 19 bases spanning the gap. The germline V gene encodes CDR1 MNHEY and CDR2 SMNVEV (reference sequence). This CDR3 has 17 amino acids. CDR3 DNA sequence: TGTGCCAGCAGTCCAACGAGACAGGTGCTGGGCAATCAGCCCCAGCATTTT. As protein: CASSPTRQVLGNQPQHF.

The sample holds many counts of this clonotype. The chain couples TRBV15 to TRBJ1-3; D ambiguous. The germline CDR1 and CDR2 sequences are LNHNV and YYDKDF (reference sequence). This CDR3 contains 14 residues. V lost 5 bases, J lost 4 bases, and 12 bases lay in between. The DNA for the CDR3 is TGTGCCACCAGCCTCCAGTCCGAGGGAAACACCATATATTTT. It translates to CATSLQSEGNTIYF.

The genes are TRBV4-2 and TRBJ1-1; D gene ambiguous. The ends were cut back, 3 bases at V and 6 bases at J, with 11 bases in the middle. The length of the CDR3 is 13 residues. The germline gives CDR1 LGHNA, CDR2 YNFKEQ. DNA of the CDR3: TGTGCCAGCAGCCAGCTGGGCGGGGCTGAAGCTTTCTTT. Translated, it gives CASSQLGGAEAFF.

This clonotype was seen ten or more times. The rearrangement joins TRBV6-5 to TRBJ1-2, with D tentatively TRBD1 (5 bases). This CDR3 region has 12 residues. V was pared by 2 bases and J by 7 bases, with 8 bases between. CDR1 is MNHEY, CDR2 SVGAGI, per germline. The chain's CDR3 is CASSYGGGGYTF. DNA of the CDR3: TGTGCCAGCAGTTACGGGGGGGGTGGCTACACCTTC.

A remark on this clonotype: Relative to the germline gene, one junction end is altered; a read error may explain this. The rearrangement uses TRBV28 and TRBJ2-6; D possibly uses TRBD1 or TRBD2 (5 bases each). CDR3 length: 15 amino acids. Per germline, CDR1 MDHEN and CDR2 SYDVKM. The CDR3 sequence is CASIQRGSGANALTF. The CDR3 DNA reads TGTGCCAGTATTCAAAGAGGGTCTGGGGCCAACGCCCTGACTTTC.

This clonotype was counted many times. This chain links TRBV12-3 or TRBV12-4 with TRBJ2-5; 7 bases match TRBD2. The CDR3 length is 14 residues. The J segment lost 1 base and the V segment lost 5 bases, leaving 4 bases of the junction unmatched. In nucleotides, the CDR3 is TGTGCCAGCAGTGGGGGAGGGACCCAAGAGACCCAGTACTTC. Translated: CASSGGGTQETQYF.

The V call is TRBV9, the J call TRBJ1-1; D possibly corresponds to TRBD1 (5 bases). The CDR3 loop spans 16 amino acids. The germline V gene has CDR1 SGDLS and CDR2 YYNGEE. Trimming shortened V by 2 bases and J by 0 bases, and 14 bases separated the two germline ends. The CDR3 spells CASSVLKGIMNTEAFF. CDR3 nucleotide sequence: TGTGCCAGCAGCGTTTTGAAGGGGATTATGAACACTGAAGCTTTCTTT.

This clonotype came up many times. This sequence joins TRBV29-1 and TRBJ2-7, with D perhaps matching TRBD1 (6 bases). V was clipped by 7 bases and J by 3 bases, with 10 bases between them. CDR1 SQVTM and CDR2 ANQGSEA come from the germline V gene. CDR3 size: 11 residues. The CDR3 DNA is TGCAGCGGGCGACAGGACTACGAGCAGTACTTC. Translated: CSGRQDYEQYF.

The table lists this clonotype with many counts. The chain joins TRBV6-2 or TRBV6-3 to TRBJ1-2, with 8 bases that match TRBD1. Germline V CDR1 and CDR2: MNHEY, SVGEGT. The J segment lost 5 bases and the V segment lost 6 bases, leaving 8 bases of the junction unmatched. The CDR3 contains 14 residues. The CDR3 here is CASRRRTGSYGYTF. The DNA for the CDR3 is TGTGCCAGCAGACGACGGACAGGGTCTTATGGCTACACCTTC.

This clonotype has a count of ten or more. This chain connects TRBV20-1 to TRBJ2-5, with 9 bases lining up with TRBD2. Trimming at V came to 3 bases and at J to 1 base, leaving 3 bases not matched to a gene. Germline V lookup: CDR1 DFQATT, CDR2 SNEGSKA (reference sequence). This CDR3 comprises 14 residues. CDR3 nucleotide sequence: TGCAGTGCTAGGGCGGGAGGGTCCCAAGAGACCCAGTACTTC. This codes for CSARAGGSQETQYF.

In its sample, this clonotype was seen many times. This rearrangement joins TRBV2 to TRBJ2-7; D ambiguous. V lost 6 bases to trimming and J lost 4 bases, with 10 bases between them. CDR3 length equals 12 residues. Germline V gene sequence: CDR1 SNHLY, CDR2 FYNNEI. CDR3 coding DNA: TGTGCCAGCAGAGACGGACCGTACGAGCAGTACTTC. It encodes CASRDGPYEQYF. The full variable domain, its missing parts supplied by reference TRBV2 and TRBJ2-7, is EPEVTQTPSHQVTQMGQEVILRCVPISNHLYFYWYRQILGQKVEFLVSFYNNEISEKSEIFDDQFSVERPDGSNFTLKIRSTKLEDSAMYFCASRDGPYEQYFGPGTRLTVT.

The chain uses TRBV7-3 and TRBJ1-2; 8 positions agree with TRBD1. Trimming at V came to 5 bases and at J to 4 bases, leaving 9 bases not matched to a gene. The CDR3 runs 15 residues. Germline V CDR1 and CDR2: SGHTA, FQGTGA. CDR3 DNA sequence: TGTGCCAGCAGCGTTCAGGGGGCGCCTGGCTATGGCTACACCTTC. Protein product: CASSVQGAPGYGYTF.

This clonotype was observed at least ten times. Just one base apart from a much larger clone, this may be a read error. This chain joins TRBV7-2 and TRBJ1-5; D is unresolved. The V gene lost 4 bases and the J gene lost 6 bases, with 16 bases spanning the gap. The germline V gene has CDR1 SGHTA and CDR2 FQGNSA. The CDR3 loop spans 15 amino acids. The CDR3 loop is CASSSALDIGQPQHF. DNA of the CDR3: TGTGCCAGCAGCTCAGCGTTGGATATAGGTCAGCCCCAGCATTTT.

This clonotype was observed many times. The rearrangement uses TRBV9 and TRBJ2-5; D remains ambiguous. V was shortened by 1 base and J by 0 bases, with 7 bases between the two germline ends. The CDR3 spans 14 residues. Germline V gives CDR1 SGDLS, CDR2 YYNGEE. CDR3 amino acids: CASSVQWYQETQYF. CDR3 DNA sequence: TGTGCCAGCAGCGTACAGTGGTACCAAGAGACCCAGTACTTC.

This clonotype was seen many times. V gene TRBV4-1 combines with J gene TRBJ1-2; perhaps TRBD1 as D (6 bases). V gave up 4 bases and J gave up 3 bases, with 12 bases separating them. Germline-derived CDR1 and CDR2 are MGHRA and YSYEKL. This CDR3 comprises 14 residues. CDR3 in amino acids: CASSPRPGDYGYTF. The CDR3 region has the DNA TGCGCCAGCAGCCCCCGGCCAGGGGACTATGGCTACACCTTC.

The table lists this clonotype with many counts. V is TRBV6-5 and J is TRBJ2-2; 9 nucleotides align to TRBD1. The CDR3 is made up of 15 amino acids. The trim removed 8 bases at V and 0 bases at J, leaving 4 bases unmatched. Germline V lookup: CDR1 MNHEY, CDR2 SVGAGI. DNA of the CDR3: TGTGCCAGCCGGACAGGGGATGCGAACACCGGGGAGCTGTTTTTT. It is translated as CASRTGDANTGELFF.

In this sample, this clonotype turned up a few times. The CDR3 loop reads CASSYDRYAEQYF. For the CDR3, the DNA is TGCGCCAGCAGCTACGACAGATACGCCGAGCAGTACTTC. The chain is built from TRBV5-1 and TRBJ2-7; a weak D match, TRBD1 (5 bases). From germline, CDR1 is SGHRS and CDR2 YFSETQ. Between the trimmed V and J ends, which lost 3 bases and 6 bases, there was a span of 13 bases. The CDR3 has 13 residues.

The chain couples TRBV3-1 to TRBJ2-4; 7 positions match TRBD1. Germline V lookup: CDR1 LGHDT, CDR2 YNNKEL (reference sequence). J lost 1 base, V lost 4 bases, and 7 bases had no gene match. The CDR3 spans 16 residues. The CDR3 DNA reads TGTGCCAGCAGCCCCACGCCGGGACAGGCCAAAAACATTCAGTACTTC. Translated, it gives CASSPTPGQAKNIQYF.

This clonotype came up many times. V is TRBV19 and J is TRBJ1-1; TRBD1 matches at 7 bases. The V gene end was trimmed by 5 bases and the J gene end by 0 bases; junction bases not matched to a gene: 6. Germline-derived CDR1 and CDR2 are LNHDA and SQIVND (reference sequence). This CDR3 spans 15 amino acids. As DNA, the CDR3 is TGTGCCAGTAGTCGGACCGGGACAGTGAACACTGAAGCTTTCTTT. Translation: CASSRTGTVNTEAFF.

The chain uses TRBV6-1 and TRBJ2-7; 7 bases map to TRBD1. With 4 bases clipped from V and 2 bases from J, the junction kept 5 bases outside the gene matches. Germline V CDR1 and CDR2: MNHNS, SASEGT. The CDR3 is 14 residues long. This CDR3 reads CASSVGTAPYEQYF. The DNA of the CDR3 is TGTGCCAGCAGTGTCGGGACAGCACCCTACGAGCAGTACTTC.

About this clonotype itself: The germline gene is not matched at one end of the junction; a read error may be the cause. V gene TRBV6-1 combines with J gene TRBJ2-7; the D gene is possibly TRBD2 (5 bases). The length of the CDR3 is 18 residues. Germline V lookup: CDR1 MNHNS, CDR2 SASEGT. DNA for the CDR3: TGTGCCACCAGTGAAAACCCCAGTGAGCGGAGAGGATCCTACGAGCAGTACTTC. Translated: CATSENPSERRGSYEQYF.

This clonotype appeared a few times. The chain joins TRBV3-1 to TRBJ1-2; no definite D call. From germline, CDR1 is LGHDT and CDR2 YNNKEL (reference sequence). V lost 3 bases to trimming and J lost 8 bases, with 10 bases between them. This CDR3 is built from 12 residues. The CDR3 protein is CASSQFQDGYTF. CDR3 sequence (DNA): TGTGCCAGCAGCCAGTTTCAGGACGGCTACACCTTC.

This clonotype was observed many times. The chain recombines TRBV9 with TRBJ1-1; D remains unclear. V was pared by 0 bases and J by 3 bases, with 6 bases between. The CDR3 extends over 13 amino acids. The V gene's germline CDR1 is SGDLS and CDR2 YYNGEE. The CDR3 nucleotides are TGTGCCAGCAGCGTAGGAGGGCACACTGAAGCTTTCTTT. Protein product: CASSVGGHTEAFF. The entire variable domain, with the rest obtained from reference TRBV9 and TRBJ1-1, is as follows: DSGVTQTPKHLITATGQRVTLRCSPRSGDLSVYWYQQSLDQGLQFLIQYYNGEERAKGNILERFSAQQFPDLHSELNLSSLELGDSALYFCASSVGGHTEAFFGQGTRLTVV.

The rearrangement uses TRBV12-3 or TRBV12-4 and TRBJ1-2; 7 bases align to TRBD1. V lost 5 bases, J lost 3 bases, and 6 bases stayed unmatched. CDR3 length: 14 residues. This chain's CDR3 is CASSGRGIYYGYTF. CDR3 nucleotide sequence: TGTGCCAGCAGTGGCAGGGGGATTTACTATGGCTACACCTTC.

This clonotype was observed at least ten times. This chain links TRBV11-2 with TRBJ2-7, with 10 bases identical to TRBD1. The CDR3 has 14 residues. Trimming at V came to 5 bases and at J to 2 bases, leaving 3 bases not matched to a gene. Germline loops: CDR1 SGHAT, CDR2 FQNNGV. CDR3 sequence reads: CASSGDRGPYEQYF. The CDR3 DNA follows: TGTGCCAGCAGCGGGGACAGGGGCCCCTACGAGCAGTACTTC.

This chain links TRBV20-1 with TRBJ1-6, with 9 bases fitting TRBD1. Germline CDR1 and CDR2: DFQATT and SNEGSKA (reference sequence). The CDR3 is 16 amino acids. V lost 3 bases to trimming and J lost 7 bases; unmatched junction nucleotides: 10. The CDR3 coding sequence is TGCAGTGCTAGGATGCCCGGGACAGGGATCAATTCACCCCTCCACTTT. This translates into CSARMPGTGINSPLHF.